This T cell receptor beta chain was obtained from a study of blood T cell repertoires in COVID-19. Study context: Italy, Spain and the United States were the sources of the convalescent and acute COVID-19 samples.

Libraries were prepared by immunoSEQ multiplex PCR; TCRdb keeps only in-frame clonotypes and omits some of them. This sample yields more than 85,000 clones, of which 87% are seen a single time; 4% to 5.5% belongs to the top ten. The clonotype comes from a human donor in a cohort sampled during active COVID-19. The material sequenced was peripheral blood.

The CDR3 DNA is TGTGCCAGCAGCTTAGACCCTAGCCACTCCTACGAGCAGTACTTC. Encoded protein: CASSLDPSHSYEQYF. V usage is TRBV13 and J usage is TRBJ2-7; a possible D gene is TRBD2 (5 bases). The CDR3 runs 15 residues. Germline loops: CDR1 PRHDT, CDR2 FYEKMQ (reference sequence). The ends were cut back, 1 base at V and 0 bases at J, with 10 bases in the middle.